The 3 T cell receptor beta chains reported below all come from one sample, sequenced in a study of tumor and adjacent non-tumor tissue in lung cancer. A modified ARM-PCR protocol with three rounds of nested PCR amplified TCRbeta. TCRdb analysed the multiplex PCR reads with MiXCR anew, one entry per CDR3 protein. This table has 95,000 to 150,000 distinct CDR3 sequences, around three fifths appearing once. The template was RNA from unsorted bulk tissue. The sample consisted of lung tumor tissue. The source is a man under 40 with non-small cell lung cancer.

The J gene is TRBJ1-1, the V gene TRBV7-8; D possibly corresponds to TRBD1 (5 bases). The CDR3 runs to 13 residues. In germline, CDR1 is SGHVS, CDR2 FQNEAQ. The V gene lost 0 bases and the J gene lost 5 bases, with 7 bases spanning the gap. CDR3: CASSLAGETEAFF. CDR3 nucleotides: TGTGCCAGCAGCTTAGCAGGGGAAACTGAAGCTTTCTTT. The variable domain in full, completed from reference TRBV7-8 and TRBJ1-1, reads GAGVSQSPRYKVAKRGQDVALRCDPISGHVSLFWYQQALGQGPEFLTYFQNEAQLDKSGLPSDRFFAERPEGSVSTLKIQRTQQEDSAVYLCASSLAGETEAFFGQGTRLTVV.

Concerning this clonotype: At one end, the junction sequence differs from germline, possibly due to a read error. J is TRBJ2-1 and V is TRBV11-2; 7 bases match TRBD2. Germline V gene sequence: CDR1 SGHAT, CDR2 FQNNGV. This CDR3 region has 15 residues. CDR3 nucleotides: TGTACCAGCGGCTTAGGCGGGAGCTCCTACAATGAGCAGTTCTTC. Translation gives CTSGLGGSSYNEQFF. Together with reference TRBV11-2 and TRBJ2-1, the CDR3 gives the full variable domain: EAGVAQSPRYKIIEKRQSVAFWCNPISGHATLYWYQQILGQGPKLLIQFQNNGVVDDSQLPKDRFSAERLKGVDSTLKIQPAKLEDSAVYLCTSGLGGSSYNEQFFGPGTRLTVL.

Points on this clonotype: Its ends do not fully match the called genes, so a read error is possible. V gene TRBV11-3 combines with J gene TRBJ2-2, with a possible D match to TRBD2 (5 bases). Germline V gene sequence: CDR1 SGHNT, CDR2 YENEEA. CDR3 length: 14 amino acids. DNA for the CDR3: TGTGCCAGCAAGGGCGGATCGAACTCCGGGGAGCCGTTTTTT. Its translation is CASKGGSNSGEPFF.